This entry features one T cell receptor beta chain sequence. As yet, its antigen is unknown. The CDR3 covers 14 residues. Per the germline V gene, CDR1 is SGHAT and CDR2 is FQNNGV. V was shortened by 3 bases and J by 6 bases, with 14 bases between the two germline ends. Researchers used the Oncomine TCR Beta short-read assay to sequence DNA from cultured CD4+ T cells. TCRdb called the PCR reads again in MiXCR, with one record for every CDR3 protein. The data hold some 15,000 distinct CDR3 sequences, with 40% to 65% observed a single time. Treatment denoted: approximately 9-day PBMC culture with coronavirus spike peptide pools or control peptides (ViraFEST assay). Expanded clonotypes were found by TCR sequencing after peptide-pool stimulation (ViraFEST). Negative selection separated CD4+ T cells from approximately 9-day cultures. The sample originates from a study of vaccination and CD4 T cells after COVID-19. Study-wide background: From HCoV-229E, HCoV-OC43, HCoV-NL63 and SARS-CoV-2, overlapping spike peptides were used to stimulate the cells.

Findings of the study overall: Among convalescent patients, a median roughly 88% of reactive clones emerged only after vaccination.

Sequenced input: CD4+ T cells from blood, cultured in vitro. J is TRBJ1-1 and V is TRBV11-2; tentatively, D is TRBD1 (5 bases). This sequence was found in a human donor who had recovered from COVID-19. CDR3 loop: CASSFAGTVSEAFF. Here the CDR3 DNA reads TGTGCCAGCAGCTTCGCGGGGACTGTTTCTGAAGCTTTCTTT.